A selection of T cell receptor beta chains follows, all from one sample in a study of vaccination effects on CD4 cells after COVID-19. TCRdb keeps only in-frame clones here, not all; method: immunoSEQ multiplex PCR. This table holds fewer than 25,000 clones, just under 75% found once. Their antigens are not known. The sample consisted of CD4+ T cells from PBMCs cultured with a peptide pool, taken before COVID-19 vaccination. The receptors here all came from a human donor who had a prior SARS-CoV-2 infection. CDR3s include the opening cysteine and the closing phenylalanine or tryptophan. The D gene is left open where the match is weak. The size entry is marked missing in some rows and otherwise reads once, few, many or a size class.

>.|TRBJ1-1|.|TRBV4-3
CASSQDLGGFLNTEAFF
TGCGCCAGCAGCCAAGATCTCGGTGGATTTTTAAACACTGAAGCTTTCTTT
>TRBD2|TRBJ2-1|few|TRBV28
CASSSLAGGVNEQFF
TGTGCCAGCAGTTCACTAGCGGGAGGGGTAAATGAGCAGTTCTTC
>TRBD1|TRBJ2-7|.|TRBV19
CASSITGDSTYEQYF
TGTGCCAGTAGTATAACAGGGGACAGCACCTACGAGCAGTACTTC
>.|TRBJ1-5|.|TRBV6-6
CASTADPQGHNQPQHF
TGTGCCAGCACCGCTGACCCGCAGGGACACAATCAGCCCCAGCATTTT
>.|TRBJ2-7|.|TRBV7-2
CASSRKGAYEQYF
TGTGCCAGCAGCCGCAAGGGGGCCTACGAGCAGTACTTC
>TRBD1|TRBJ1-1|.|TRBV6-5
CASSPPTGMNTEAFF
TGTGCCAGCAGTCCCCCGACAGGGATGAACACTGAAGCTTTCTTT
>TRBD2|TRBJ2-2|.|TRBV7-6
CASSLSLAGISGELFF
TGTGCCAGCAGCTTAAGTCTAGCGGGTATAAGCGGGGAGCTGTTTTTT
>.|TRBJ2-7|.|TRBV5-4
CASSKQGYEQYF
TGTGCCAGCAGTAAACAGGGCTACGAGCAGTACTTC
>TRBD1|TRBJ2-7|.|TRBV2
CASKNRGSDEQYF
TGTGCCAGCAAGAACAGGGGTAGCGACGAGCAGTACTTC
>.|TRBJ2-7|.|TRBV2
CASSGVERYEYF
TGTGCCAGCAGTGGCGTAGAGCGATACGAGTACTTC
>TRBD1|TRBJ2-5|.|TRBV6-2/TRBV6-3
CASSYGDRLQETQYF
TGTGCCAGCAGTTACGGGGACAGGCTTCAAGAGACCCAGTACTTC